Reported below is one T cell receptor beta chain. This sample is part of a study of early T cells in non-severe SARS-CoV-2 infection. Each single cDNA molecule received a unique molecular identifier. TCRdb reprocessed the 5' RACE reads with MiXCR, giving one entry per CDR3 protein. The table includes some 23,000 distinct CDR3 sequences, 4% to 5.5% detected once. Germline lookup yields CDR1 SGHRS and CDR2 YFSETQ. Trimming stripped 3 bases from V and 6 bases from J, with 10 bases between. The CDR3 spans 13 residues. The V call is TRBV5-1, the J call TRBJ2-1; D may match TRBD1 or TRBD2 (5 bases each). The sequencing sample was made of whole blood. This TCR was recovered from an adult who was a healthcare worker with PCR-confirmed SARS-CoV-2 infection or an uninfected control (not recorded which). The CDR3 DNA follows: TGCGCCAGCAGCTCGGGACGAGCCAATGAGCAGTTCTTC. Amino acids: CASSSGRANEQFF. The variable domain in full, with the rest retrieved from reference TRBV5-1 and TRBJ2-1, is KAGVTQTPRYLIKTRGQQVTLSCSPISGHRSVSWYQQTPGQGLQFLFEYFSETQRNKGNFPGRFSGRQFSNSRSEMNVSTLELGDSALYLCASSSGRANEQFFGPGTRLTVL.